Below are 9 T cell receptor beta chains sequenced from a single sample in a study of response to subunit inactivated influenza vaccine. TCRdb passed the RT-PCR reads through MiXCR, listing each CDR3 protein once. The table records around 750,000 distinct CDR3 sequences, around 21% of them present only once. This specimen was PBMCs from blood, taken more than 4 days after vaccination. The source of these receptors is a man aged 50 to 60 who received an inactivated influenza vaccine.

This clonotype was counted only a few times. The gene calls are TRBV7-9 and TRBJ2-5; possibly TRBD1 for D (6 bases). V was shortened by 7 bases and J by 4 bases, with 13 bases between the two germline ends. The germline CDR1 and CDR2 sequences are SEHNR and FQNEAQ (reference sequence). This CDR3 is built from 13 residues. The DNA for the CDR3 is TGTGCCAGCACCAGGACAGAACGAGAGACCCAGTACTTC. Its protein product is CASTRTERETQYF.

This CDR3 is CATSRDRNGGYQETQYF. DNA of the CDR3: TGTGCCACCAGCAGAGATCGGAACGGGGGGTACCAAGAGACCCAGTACTTC. The gene calls are TRBV15 and TRBJ2-5; 7 bases are shared with TRBD2. This CDR3 contains 17 residues. Germline V gene data show CDR1 as LNHNV and CDR2 as YYDKDF (reference sequence). The trim removed 0 bases at V and 0 bases at J, leaving 7 bases unmatched.

This clonotype was recorded a few times. The V and J genes are TRBV24-1 and TRBJ2-7; no reliable D call. Trimming stripped 4 bases from V and 1 base from J, with 7 bases between. Germline CDR1 and CDR2: KGHDR and SFDVKD. The CDR3 extends over 13 amino acids. The CDR3 DNA follows: TGTGCCACCAGTGACGAAACATCCTACGAGCAGTACTTC. Translation: CATSDETSYEQYF.

In this sample, this clonotype turned up a few times. The chain combines TRBV18 with TRBJ2-1, with TRBD2 identical over 11 bases. V dropped 1 base and J dropped 0; count of bases not matched to a gene: 8. The CDR3 length is 19 residues. The germline V gene has CDR1 KGHSH and CDR2 LQKENI. CDR3 sequence (DNA): TGTGCCAGCTCACCACAGGTGACTAGCGGGATTCGCTCCTACAATGAGCAGTTCTTC. Translated: CASSPQVTSGIRSYNEQFF.

This clonotype was observed a handful of times. V is TRBV10-3 and J is TRBJ2-5; the D is unclear. The germline V gene has CDR1 ENHRY and CDR2 SYGVKD. The CDR3 extends over 13 amino acids. Trimming shortened V by 3 bases and J by 5 bases, and 10 bases separated the two germline ends. CDR3 bases: TGTGCCATCAGTGAAGGGTCCTTGGAGACCCAGTACTTC. It codes for CAISEGSLETQYF.

This chain links TRBV3-1 with TRBJ2-7, with TRBD2 matching over 7 bases. Germline CDR1 reads LGHDT; CDR2 reads YNNKEL (reference sequence). The ends lost 1 base at V and 3 bases at J; junction bases unmatched: 6. The CDR3 runs 15 residues. The CDR3 protein is CASSQVSGEFYEQYF. CDR3 in DNA: TGTGCCAGCAGCCAAGTCAGCGGGGAGTTCTACGAGCAGTACTTC.

The chain recombines TRBV5-1 with TRBJ2-3; D may be TRBD2 (6 bases). Trimming removed 2 bases at V and 6 bases at J, with 16 bases between. CDR3 length equals 15 residues. Germline CDR1 reads SGHRS; CDR2 reads YFSETQ. The CDR3 here is CASSFDTSSKDTQYF. For the CDR3, the DNA is TGCGCCAGCAGCTTTGATACTAGCAGTAAGGATACGCAGTATTTT.

The gene calls are TRBV6-2 or TRBV6-3 and TRBJ1-6; 8 bases are a match to TRBD1. With 5 bases clipped from V and 9 bases from J, the junction kept 9 bases outside the gene matches. There are 15 residues in the CDR3. CDR1 is MNHEY and CDR2 is SVGEGT in the germline V gene. The CDR3 region is CASSPGTGLFSPLHF. CDR3 DNA: TGTGCCAGCAGTCCCGGGACAGGACTCTTTTCACCCCTCCACTTT.

This clonotype was counted only a few times. The V call is TRBV3-1, the J call TRBJ2-7; 9 nucleotides line up with TRBD1. Germline trimming cut 0 bases from V and 4 bases from J; bases unmatched to any gene: 4. Germline V gives CDR1 LGHDT, CDR2 YNNKEL (reference sequence). This CDR3 contains 15 residues. The CDR3 region has the DNA TGTGCCAGCAGCCAAGAGAGGACAGGGGAATACGAGCAGTACTTC. Encoded protein: CASSQERTGEYEQYF.